This T cell receptor beta chain is from a study of blood T cell repertoires in COVID-19. Study at large: Acute and convalescent COVID-19 specimens originated in the United States, Italy and Spain. Sample material is recorded as cDNA or gDNA derived from T cells, B-cell-depleted T cells, or PBMCs.

The CDR3 is 15 residues long. Unmatched junction bases numbered 11, after V lost 4 bases and J lost 6 bases. Germline assignment: CDR1 LNHDA and CDR2 SQIVND (reference sequence). The count of this clone is one. Per the study methods: Using reference gene primer amplification, nucleated cell counts were estimated. Produced via immunoSEQ multiplex PCR; TCRdb's table is partial and in-frame only. V and J calls and clone size come straight from that table; D and trimming were deduced from the DNA. The sample lists tens of thousands of clones, around four fifths seen once, with about 1.8% in the top ten. Sample: peripheral blood. The V call is TRBV19, the J call TRBJ1-1; 7 bases agree with TRBD1. This TCR derives from a woman aged 60-75 years with acute or convalescent COVID-19. DNA of the CDR3: TGTGCCAGTAGTACTACATACAGGGGATACGCTGAAGCTTTCTTT. It codes for CASSTTYRGYAEAFF.